These T cell receptor beta chains were read from a single sample in a study of T-cell reconstitution after alpha-beta-depleted transplantation in children. Via MiXCR, TCRdb re-called the PCR reads, giving one row per CDR3 protein. The sample lists about 540,000 distinct CDR3 sequences; about a quarter were seen once. This specimen was PBMCs, taken before TCRalphabeta/CD19-depleted stem cell transplant. All receptors come from a boy younger than two with Wiskott-Aldrich syndrome, due to receive a stem cell transplant. Each CDR3 is given with its conserved first and last residue. D genes are given only for firm matches. A row's size may be missing; if present it is once, few, many or a size class.

TRBV7-6	-	-	TRBJ1-3	TGTGCCAGCAGCTTAGGTTCACGGGCTAGCTCTGGAAACACCATATATTTT	CASSLGSRASSGNTIYF
TRBV4-2	-	-	TRBJ1-1	TGTGCCAGCAGCCAAGATTCAGGGAACACTGAAGCTTTCTTT	CASSQDSGNTEAFF
TRBV27	many	TRBD2	TRBJ2-7	TGTGCCAGCAGTTTATTTGCGGGAGAGATTTACGAGCAGTACTTC	CASSLFAGEIYEQYF
TRBV5-1	-	TRBD1	TRBJ2-5	TGCGCCAGCAGCCTGCGACAGGGACCTCCAGAGACCCAGTACTTC	CASSLRQGPPETQYF
TRBV30	few	TRBD2	TRBJ2-7	TGTGCCTGGAGTACTAGCGCCTACGAGCAGTACTTC	CAWSTSAYEQYF
TRBV20-1	-	-	TRBJ1-1	TGCAGTGCCGGTTCTCAAAGCATCAACACTGAAGCTTTCTTT	CSAGSQSINTEAFF
TRBV6-5	few	-	TRBJ1-2	TGTGCCAGCAGTTACGATGCAGGGAGGTATGGCTACACCTTC	CASSYDAGRYGYTF
TRBV14	-	TRBD1	TRBJ2-5	TGTGCCAGCAGCCAAGTAGGACAGGGGGCGGAAGAGACCCAGTACTTC	CASSQVGQGAEETQYF
TRBV29-1	few	TRBD2	TRBJ2-5	TGCAGCGTTGGGGGGGGGGAGCGGGAGACCCAGTACTTC	CSVGGGERETQYF
TRBV20-1	-	TRBD1	TRBJ2-7	TGCAGTGCTAGATCAGGGGGCGCCTACGAGCAGTACTTC	CSARSGGAYEQYF
TRBV4-1	once	-	TRBJ2-7	TGCGCCAGCAGCCAAGATGAATCGGGGCAGACTAACCTCTACGAGCAGTACTTC	CASSQDESGQTNLYEQYF
TRBV25-1	few	-	TRBJ2-7	TGTGCCAGCAGTGATGCAGCTTGGAGCTCCTACGAGCAGTACTTC	CASSDAAWSSYEQYF
TRBV20-1	few	-	TRBJ1-6	TGCAGTGGATGGGTTTTTAGAGCACCCCTCCACTTT	CSGWVFRAPLHF
TRBV10-3	few	TRBD1	TRBJ2-3	TGTGCCATCAGCGTTGGACAGGGGGTAACAGATACGCAGTATTTT	CAISVGQGVTDTQYF
TRBV7-2	few	-	TRBJ1-2	TGTGCCAGCAGCTTAGTGCATACCATCTATGGCTACACCTTC	CASSLVHTIYGYTF
TRBV12-3/TRBV12-4	-	TRBD1	TRBJ2-7	TGTGCCAGCAGTCCCCGGACAGGGCTAAGCTCCTACGAGCAGTACTTC	CASSPRTGLSSYEQYF
TRBV20-1	few	-	TRBJ1-6	TGCAGTGCCAGATCAACCTATAATTCACCCCTCCACTTT	CSARSTYNSPLHF
TRBV15	-	-	TRBJ2-1	TGTGCCACCAGCAGAGTTAGCGGAGGTTACAATGAGCAGTTCTTC	CATSRVSGGYNEQFF
TRBV28	-	-	TRBJ1-1	TGTGCCAGCAGTTTATGGTACACTGAAGCTTTCTTT	CASSLWYTEAFF
TRBV10-3	few	TRBD2	TRBJ2-1	TGTGCCACACGGACTAGCGGCCCTTTGGATGAGCAGTTCTTC	CATRTSGPLDEQFF
TRBV2	once	-	TRBJ2-3	TGTGCCAGCACCATAACCGTCGATACGCAGTATTTT	CASTITVDTQYF
TRBV20-1	-	-	TRBJ2-7	TGCAGTGCTAGTAAGGTTCTTCTAGGGTCTCACGAGCAGTACTTC	CSASKVLLGSHEQYF
TRBV25-1	-	TRBD1	TRBJ1-1	TGTGCCAGCAGTGAAACCGGGACAGGTGAAGCTTTCTTT	CASSETGTGEAFF
TRBV10-3	few	-	TRBJ1-1	TGTGCCATCAGCCCACAGAGGAACACTGAAGCTTTCTTT	CAISPQRNTEAFF
TRBV18	few	-	TRBJ1-5	TGTGCCAGCTCACTCCCCGACAGGCAGCCCCAGCATTTT	CASSLPDRQPQHF
TRBV9	few	-	TRBJ2-3	TGTGCCAGCAGCGTGGGGCATCCAGATACGCAGTATTTT	CASSVGHPDTQYF
TRBV5-1	-	-	TRBJ1-5	TGCGCCAGCCGGAAGGAATTCAGTAGCAATCAGCCCCAGCATTTT	CASRKEFSSNQPQHF
TRBV20-1	few	-	TRBJ2-1	TGCAGTGCTAGCAAGGGGAGGTACAATGAGCAGTTCTTC	CSASKGRYNEQFF
TRBV19	few	-	TRBJ1-1	TGTGCCAGTAGTATTTGGGCGAACACTGAAGCTTTCTTT	CASSIWANTEAFF
TRBV12-3/TRBV12-4	-	TRBD1	TRBJ2-7	TGTGCCAGCAGTTATTCGGGGACCGGGACAGGGACTTACGAGCAGTACTTC	CASSYSGTGTGTYEQYF
TRBV27	-	TRBD2	TRBJ2-3	TGTGCCAGCAGGAAAATTTTGACTAGCGGGAACTCCGGTACGCAGTATTTT	CASRKILTSGNSGTQYF
TRBV20-1	few	TRBD1	TRBJ1-6	TGCAGTGCGGACCCGGGACAGGGTAATTCACCCCTCCACTTT	CSADPGQGNSPLHF
TRBV5-1	-	TRBD1	TRBJ1-3	TGCGCCAGCAGCGGGACAGGGTTCACTGGAAACACCATATATTTT	CASSGTGFTGNTIYF
TRBV9	-	TRBD2	TRBJ2-1	TGTGCCAGCAGCGTAGCTACCTGGCGGGAGGGCCGCAATGAGCAGTTCTTC	CASSVATWREGRNEQFF
TRBV28	-	-	TRBJ2-3	TGTGCCAGCAGTTTCTCGGCCACTAGCACAGATACGCAGTATTTT	CASSFSATSTDTQYF
TRBV20-1	many	-	TRBJ2-3	TGCAGTGCTAGCGGGAGACGCACAGATACGCAGTATTTT	CSASGRRTDTQYF
TRBV2	few	-	TRBJ2-2	TGTGCAAGGGGACTCAACACCGGGGAGCTGTTTTTT	CARGLNTGELFF
TRBV5-5	-	-	TRBJ2-2	TGTGCCAGCAGCTTGAACAGCCGCGGGGAGCTGTTTTTT	CASSLNSRGELFF
TRBV20-1	-	-	TRBJ2-5	TGCAGTGCAACGGGACTCCTCCAAGAGACCCAGTACTTC	CSATGLLQETQYF
TRBV5-1	-	TRBD1	TRBJ2-7	TGCGCCAGCAGCCTTACGGGACAGTGCTACGAGCAGTACTTC	CASSLTGQCYEQYF
TRBV20-1	-	-	TRBJ1-4	TGCAGTGCTCTGGACAGCGATAATGAAAAACTGTTTTTT	CSALDSDNEKLFF
TRBV29-1	-	-	TRBJ2-7	TGCAGCGTTGAGGTCCAGCTCCACGAGCAGTACTTC	CSVEVQLHEQYF
TRBV7-2	-	-	TRBJ2-1	TGTGCCAGCAGCTGGGAGCGGGTCAGGGAAGGCCGTTCCTACAATGAGCAGTTCTTC	CASSWERVREGRSYNEQFF
TRBV5-1	-	TRBD2	TRBJ2-5	TGCGCCAGCAGCGGTACTAGCGGGGCGATGTCTCAGTACTTC	CASSGTSGAMSQYF
TRBV29-1	once	-	TRBJ1-2	TGCAGCGCCTCGGATAGAGGGGGCTACACCTTC	CSASDRGGYTF
TRBV4-1	few	-	TRBJ2-7	TGCGCCAGCGCAATAGCGGTTCTCTACGAGCAGTACTTC	CASAIAVLYEQYF
TRBV6-1	-	-	TRBJ2-7	TGTGCCAGCAGTGAAGCGCTTGGGGGGGCGCTTCCAAAGCAGTACTTC	CASSEALGGALPKQYF
TRBV5-1	-	TRBD1	TRBJ2-7	TGCGCCAGCAGCTTGGGCGGACAGGGGGTGGGGTTCGAGCAGTACTTC	CASSLGGQGVGFEQYF
TRBV28	-	-	TRBJ2-1	TGTGCCAGATGGATTGTGAGCTCCTACAATGAGCAGTTCTTC	CARWIVSSYNEQFF
TRBV7-6	-	-	TRBJ2-7	TGTGCCAGCAGCTTAGGTGAGGGGGCCTACGAGCAGTACTTC	CASSLGEGAYEQYF
TRBV6-5	-	-	TRBJ2-7	TGTGCCAGCAGCCTCCTCGGTGAACTCTACGAGCAGTACTTC	CASSLLGELYEQYF
TRBV7-2	-	-	TRBJ1-4	TGTGCCAGCAGCTTAGCCTTGGGAGAAAAACTGTTTTTT	CASSLALGEKLFF
TRBV7-9	-	TRBD1	TRBJ2-6	TGTGCCAGCAGCCGCCTTCGGACAGGGGCGGCCGCTGGGGCCAACGTCCTGACTTTC	CASSRLRTGAAAGANVLTF